This TCR beta chain was sequenced during a study of blood T cell repertoires in COVID-19. Study information: Acute and convalescent COVID-19 samples came from the United States, Italy and Spain. From T cells, B-cell-depleted T cells, or PBMCs came the material, which was cDNA or gDNA.

This clone was seen only once. Original processing notes: Researchers report that nucleated cell counts were estimated from reference gene primer amplification. Libraries were prepared by immunoSEQ multiplex PCR; TCRdb keeps only in-frame clonotypes and omits some of them. Clone size and V and J calls were adopted from that table, with D and trimming inferred from the DNA. The sample holds around 130,000 clones, 90% seen once. A Seattle source enrolled patients during active infection and followed them longitudinally. The germline V gene encodes CDR1 SEHNR and CDR2 FQNEAQ (reference sequence). This CDR3 has 12 amino acids. The ends were cut back, 6 bases at V and 11 bases at J, with 16 bases in the middle.

Sequencing used peripheral blood. V usage is TRBV7-9 and J usage is TRBJ1-1; D is unclear. This TCR came from a man in his fifties or sixties with COVID-19, enrolled during active disease. In DNA form, the CDR3 reads TGTGCCAGCAGTACCTCGGAGTACTGGGCTTTCTTT. It is translated as CASSTSEYWAFF.